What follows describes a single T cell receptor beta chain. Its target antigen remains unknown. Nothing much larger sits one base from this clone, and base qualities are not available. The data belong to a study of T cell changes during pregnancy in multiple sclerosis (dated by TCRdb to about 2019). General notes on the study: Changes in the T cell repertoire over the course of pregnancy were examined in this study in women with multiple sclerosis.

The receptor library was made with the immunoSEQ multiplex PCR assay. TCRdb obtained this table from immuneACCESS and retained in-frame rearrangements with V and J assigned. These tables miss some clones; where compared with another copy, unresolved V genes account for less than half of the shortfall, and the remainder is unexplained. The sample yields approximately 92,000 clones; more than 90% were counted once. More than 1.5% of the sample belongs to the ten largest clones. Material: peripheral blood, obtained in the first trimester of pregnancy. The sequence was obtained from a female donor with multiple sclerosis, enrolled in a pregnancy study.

Read as DNA, the sequence is TGTGCCAGCAGCCAAGCGCAGGAACGCACTGAAGCTTTCTTT. It codes for CASSQAQERTEAFF. This sequence uses TRBV4-2 and TRBJ1-1; no D gene can be assigned with confidence. Cut back by 1 base and 4 bases, the V and J ends lie 10 bases apart. Including cysteine and phenylalanine, the CDR3 has 14 amino acids. Only the CDR3 part of the read is kept: 42 bases, read in frame from the first base. Looking up the germline V gene yields CDR1 LGHNA and CDR2 YNFKEQ.